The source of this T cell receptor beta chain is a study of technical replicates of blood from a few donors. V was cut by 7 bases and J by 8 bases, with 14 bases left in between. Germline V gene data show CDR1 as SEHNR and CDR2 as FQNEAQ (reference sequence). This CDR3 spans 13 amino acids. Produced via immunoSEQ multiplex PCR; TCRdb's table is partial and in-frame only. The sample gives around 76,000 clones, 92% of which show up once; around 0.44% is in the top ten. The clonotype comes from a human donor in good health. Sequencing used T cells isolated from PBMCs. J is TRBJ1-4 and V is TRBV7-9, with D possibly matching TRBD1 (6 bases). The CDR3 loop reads CASTGGQAEKLFF. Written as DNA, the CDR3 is TGTGCCAGCACCGGGGGGCAGGCAGAAAAACTGTTTTTT. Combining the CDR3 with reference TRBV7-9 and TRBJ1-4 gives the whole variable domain DTGVSQNPRHKITKRGQNVTFRCDPISEHNRLYWYRQTLGQGPEFLTYFQNEAQLEKSRLLSDRFSAERPKGSFSTLEIQRTEQGDSAMYLCASTGGQAEKLFFGSGTQLSVL.